The entry below describes one T cell receptor beta chain. Its specificity is not known. Primers: 60 Vbeta forward and 13 Jbeta reverse. The repertoire was sequenced with immunoSEQ multiplex PCR; TCRdb's copy has only in-frame clones and lacks some. The sample has under 200,000 clones; around 77% are singletons. Trimming cost V 1 base and J 1 base, with 16 bases left between them. The germline V gene has CDR1 SEHNR and CDR2 FQNEAQ (reference sequence). The CDR3 runs 17 residues. The sample originates from a study of cytomegalovirus exposure and HLA in healthy donors. Study-level background: An earlier analysis identified more than 95 million unique TCR beta sequences in about 180 million T cells. Findings and caveats of the study: For cytomegalovirus status, the classifier reportedly gave diagnoses with high specificity and sensitivity. Later analysis reportedly placed an Asian-associated ancestry cluster below the roughly 670-donor mean in N-insertions.

The origin of this receptor is a man in his 60s in good health and CMV-seronegative. Sequenced: PBMCs. The rearrangement uses TRBV7-9 and TRBJ2-5; the D gene is possibly TRBD2 (5 bases). The CDR3, as DNA: TGTGCCAGCAGCTTAGGCGGACTGGCGCGTCGCCAAGAGACCCAGTACTTC. Encoded protein: CASSLGGLARRQETQYF.